This T cell receptor (beta chain) appears in the sequencing data of a study of cytomegalovirus exposure and HLA in healthy donors. Use of 60 Vbeta and 13 Jbeta primers characterized the PCR. Libraries were prepared by immunoSEQ multiplex PCR; TCRdb keeps only in-frame clonotypes and omits some of them. The table has approximately 110,000 clones, about 80% seen once. Germline CDR1 and CDR2: MNHEY and SVGAGI. The CDR3 totals 13 residues. Trimming removed 5 bases from V and 8 bases from J, with 12 bases in between. The chain has TRBV6-5 and TRBJ1-4; maybe TRBD1 (5 bases). What was sequenced was PBMCs. The TCR originated in a woman aged 18 to 35 in good health and CMV-seropositive. The CDR3 DNA sequence: TGTGCCAGCAGTCCCGGAGGGGAAGAAAAACTGTTTTTT. This gives the protein CASSPGGEEKLFF.